The entry that follows covers one T cell receptor beta chain sequence. Here immunoSEQ multiplex PCR was the method, and the copy in TCRdb shows in-frame clones only, minus some. The table shows fewer than 250,000 clones, with around 87% occurring only once. This sample is part of a study of cytomegalovirus exposure and HLA in healthy donors. CDR3 length: 16 residues. CDR1 MGHRA and CDR2 YSYEKL come from the germline V gene. V lost 0 bases, J lost 4 bases, and 3 bases stayed unmatched. This receptor was taken from a woman younger than 35 in good health and CMV-seropositive. Sequenced sample: PBMCs. The chain uses TRBV4-1 and TRBJ2-1; 10 bases fit TRBD2. The CDR3 coding sequence is TGCGCCAGCAGCCAAGAATGGACTAGCGGTTACAATGAGCAGTTCTTC. Residues: CASSQEWTSGYNEQFF.